This passage covers 5 T cell receptor beta chains from one sample sequenced in a study of molecular identifiers for immune sequencing clone quantification. Each CDR3 protein is one row after TCRdb ran MiXCR on the PCR reads. The sample shows a few hundred thousand distinct CDR3 sequences, about a quarter of them seen only once. The sequenced material came from naive CD8+ T cells from blood, with Jurkat cell RNA spiked in. Subset given: FACS-sorted CD8+CD4-CCR7+CD45RA+ naive T cells. The receptors were gathered from a human donor in good health. Some libraries in this study had Jurkat cell RNA spiked in.

CDR3 bases: TGCGCCAGCAGCTTTGGGCTGACTAGGTTTGACACCGGGGAGCTGTTTTTT. It specifies CASSFGLTRFDTGELFF. The chain employs TRBV5-1 and TRBJ2-2, with D perhaps TRBD2 (6 bases). V lost 2 bases, J lost 3 bases, and 17 bases lay in between. CDR1 is SGHRS and CDR2 is YFSETQ in the germline V gene. This CDR3 spans 17 amino acids.

This clonotype has more than one count but fewer than ten. The chain recombines TRBV5-4 with TRBJ2-1, with TRBD2 matching 7 bases. Germline lookup yields CDR1 SGHNT and CDR2 YYREEE (reference sequence). The V gene end was trimmed by 7 bases and the J gene end by 8 bases; junction bases not matched to a gene: 15. This CDR3 is built from 15 residues. DNA for the CDR3: TGTGCCAGCTCCTCACGGGTTGGCGGGAGATATGAGCAGTTCTTC. Encoded protein: CASSSRVGGRYEQFF.

Remarks on this clonotype: This clone may be a read error of a much larger clone one base away. The CDR3 sequence: CSVYVKGNTEAFF. Written as DNA, the CDR3 is TGCAGCGTTTACGTGAAGGGGAACACTGAAGCTTTCTTT. The rearrangement joins TRBV29-1 to TRBJ1-1; D remains ambiguous. Germline assignment: CDR1 SQVTM and CDR2 ANQGSEA. The V gene lost 5 bases and the J gene lost 1 base, with 11 bases spanning the gap. The CDR3 sequence is 13 residues long.

CDR3 nucleotides: TGTGCCAGCAGCTCCACAGATAGCAATCAGCCCCAGCATTTT. Translating it yields CASSSTDSNQPQHF. The genes are TRBV2 and TRBJ1-5; D is unresolved. The CDR3 covers 14 residues. CDR1 is SNHLY and CDR2 is FYNNEI in the germline V gene. V was pared by 6 bases and J by 0 bases, with 9 bases between.

The CDR3 spells CASCWQGNQPQHF. The CDR3 DNA reads as TGTGCCAGCTGTTGGCAGGGCAATCAGCCCCAGCATTTT. This chain uses TRBV19 with TRBJ1-5; D is uncertain. This CDR3 is 13 amino acids long. V lost 9 bases and J lost 2, with 11 bases in between. Germline V gene data show CDR1 as LNHDA and CDR2 as SQIVND (reference sequence).